This entry concerns a single T cell receptor (beta chain). CD45RO-negative CD8 cells positively selected for CCR7 made up the naive population, which excluded terminally differentiated effector memory CD45RA+ cells. These data originate in a study of shared clonotypes between healthy human individuals. This CDR3 is 18 amino acids long. Unmatched junction bases numbered 11, after V lost 2 bases and J lost 0 bases. Germline V gives CDR1 SNHLY, CDR2 FYNNEI. Repertoires were generated with immunoSEQ multiplex PCR, while TCRdb's copy carries only in-frame clones and drops some. The sample has roughly 890,000 clones, 85% to 95% seen once.

This sequence originates from a man aged 25-45 years in good health. The source material was naive CD8+ T cells sorted from blood. The chain couples TRBV2 to TRBJ2-3; 7 bases map to TRBD2. As DNA, the CDR3 is TGTGCCAGCAGTGAAAAAGGGGCTAGCGGCACTAGCACAGATACGCAGTATTTT. Protein product: CASSEKGASGTSTDTQYF.